The clone carrying this TCR beta chain occurred many times. The data were obtained in a study of T cells in Graves' hyperthyroidism and ophthalmopathy. Amplified regions were TCR beta CDR3 sequences from RNA transcripts. Primed by the HTBI set, a first-round RT-PCR was run on the TCR CDR3. MiXCR, applied by TCRdb to the multiplex PCR reads, yields one record per CDR3 protein. The data contain 210,000 or so distinct CDR3 sequences, roughly a sixth of them singletons. This TCR came from a man over 45 with Graves' hyperthyroidism. The sample comprised blood.

CDR3 sequence reads: CASSPYRDPTYGYTF. DNA of the CDR3: TGTGCCAGCAGCCCCTACAGGGACCCAACCTATGGCTACACCTTC. This rearrangement joins TRBV7-8 to TRBJ1-2; a weak D match, TRBD1 (6 bases). The germline V and J ends were trimmed by 5 bases and 4 bases, with 17 bases remaining between them. The length of the CDR3 is 15 residues. Germline V gene sequence: CDR1 SGHVS, CDR2 FQNEAQ.